The source of this T cell receptor (beta chain) is a study of blood T cell repertoires in COVID-19. Libraries were prepared by immunoSEQ multiplex PCR; TCRdb keeps only in-frame clonotypes and omits some of them. The table includes 97,000 or so clones, 70% to 85% detected once. V shed 6 bases and J 3 bases; nucleotides not matched to a gene: 10. This CDR3 is 16 amino acids long. CDR1 MDHEN and CDR2 SYDVKM come from the germline V gene. This clonotype was sampled from a man in his sixties with active or convalescent COVID-19. Sequenced material: peripheral blood. This chain uses TRBV28 with TRBJ2-1; 8 positions agree with TRBD1. The CDR3 DNA reads TGTGCCAGCAGGATGGAACAGGGGGATTTCTACAATGAGCAGTTCTTC. The encoded protein is CASRMEQGDFYNEQFF. The full variable domain, rest sourced from reference TRBV28 and TRBJ2-1, is DVKVTQSSRYLVKRTGEKVFLECVQDMDHENMFWYRQDPGLGLRLIYFSYDVKMKEKGDIPEGYSVSREKKERFSLILESASTNQTSMYLCASRMEQGDFYNEQFFGPGTRLTVL.